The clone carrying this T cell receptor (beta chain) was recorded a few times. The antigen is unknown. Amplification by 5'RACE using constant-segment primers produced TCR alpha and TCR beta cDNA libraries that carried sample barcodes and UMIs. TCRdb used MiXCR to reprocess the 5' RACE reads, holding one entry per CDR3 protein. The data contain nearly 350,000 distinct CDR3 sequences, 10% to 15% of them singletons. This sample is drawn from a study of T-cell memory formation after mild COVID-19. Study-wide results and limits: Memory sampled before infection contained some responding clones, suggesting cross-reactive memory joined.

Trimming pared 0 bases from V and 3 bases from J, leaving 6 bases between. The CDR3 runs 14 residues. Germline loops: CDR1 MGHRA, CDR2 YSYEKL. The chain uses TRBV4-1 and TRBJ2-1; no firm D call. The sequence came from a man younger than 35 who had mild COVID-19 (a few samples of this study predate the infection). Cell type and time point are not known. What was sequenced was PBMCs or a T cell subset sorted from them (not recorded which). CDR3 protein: CASSQENSYNEQFF. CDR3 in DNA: TGCGCCAGCAGCCAAGAAAACAGCTACAATGAGCAGTTCTTC.